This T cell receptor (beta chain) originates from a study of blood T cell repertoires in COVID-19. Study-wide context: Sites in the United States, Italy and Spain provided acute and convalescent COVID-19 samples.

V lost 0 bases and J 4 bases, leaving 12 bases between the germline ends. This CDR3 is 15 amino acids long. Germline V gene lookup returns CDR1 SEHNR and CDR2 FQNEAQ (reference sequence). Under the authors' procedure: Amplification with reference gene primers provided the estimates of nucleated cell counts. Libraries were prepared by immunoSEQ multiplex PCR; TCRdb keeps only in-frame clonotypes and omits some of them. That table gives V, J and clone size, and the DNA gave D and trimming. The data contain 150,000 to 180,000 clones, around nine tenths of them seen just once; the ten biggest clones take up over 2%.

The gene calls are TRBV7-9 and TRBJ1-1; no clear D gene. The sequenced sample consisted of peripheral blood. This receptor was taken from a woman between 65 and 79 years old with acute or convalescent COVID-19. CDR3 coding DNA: TGTGCCAGCAGCTTAGCCCGACCGTCGGGCACTGAAGCTTTCTTT. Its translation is CASSLARPSGTEAFF. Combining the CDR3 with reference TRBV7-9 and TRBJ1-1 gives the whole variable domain DTGVSQNPRHKITKRGQNVTFRCDPISEHNRLYWYRQTLGQGPEFLTYFQNEAQLEKSRLLSDRFSAERPKGSFSTLEIQRTEQGDSAMYLCASSLARPSGTEAFFGQGTRLTVV.